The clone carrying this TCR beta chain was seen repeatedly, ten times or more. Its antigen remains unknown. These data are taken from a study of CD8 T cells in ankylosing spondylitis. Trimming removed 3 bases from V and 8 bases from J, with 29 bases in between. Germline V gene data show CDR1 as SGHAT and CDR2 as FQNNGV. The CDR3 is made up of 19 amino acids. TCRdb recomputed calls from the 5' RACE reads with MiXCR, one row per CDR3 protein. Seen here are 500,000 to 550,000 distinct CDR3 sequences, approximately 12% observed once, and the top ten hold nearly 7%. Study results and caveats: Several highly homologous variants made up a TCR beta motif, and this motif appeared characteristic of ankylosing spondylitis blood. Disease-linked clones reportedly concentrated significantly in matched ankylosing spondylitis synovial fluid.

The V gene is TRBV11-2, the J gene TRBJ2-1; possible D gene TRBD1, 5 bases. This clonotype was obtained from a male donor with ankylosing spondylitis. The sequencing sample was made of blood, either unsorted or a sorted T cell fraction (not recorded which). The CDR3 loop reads CASSLKGYSRQGSADEQFF. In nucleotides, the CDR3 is TGTGCCAGCAGCTTGAAGGGTTACTCCCGGCAGGGATCGGCAGATGAGCAGTTCTTC. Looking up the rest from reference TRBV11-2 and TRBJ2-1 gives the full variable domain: EAGVAQSPRYKIIEKRQSVAFWCNPISGHATLYWYQQILGQGPKLLIQFQNNGVVDDSQLPKDRFSAERLKGVDSTLKIQPAKLEDSAVYLCASSLKGYSRQGSADEQFFGPGTRLTVL.